Listed below are T cell receptor beta chains from one sample, sequenced in a study of shared clonotypes between healthy human individuals. Clones were sequenced by immunoSEQ multiplex PCR, and TCRdb holds only the in-frame ones, with some missing. Of just over 2,000,000 clones listed, about 95% are singletons. The sequencing sample was made of naive CD8+ T cells sorted from blood. The receptors derive from a man in his late teens or twenties in good health. CDR3s include the opening cysteine and the closing phenylalanine or tryptophan. The order of the fields is J gene, D gene, clone size, V gene, CDR3 protein, CDR3 DNA. A D gene is named only where the DNA matches it firmly. Expanded clones get a size class; other rows say once, few or many, or leave the size out.

>TRBJ2-3|TRBD2|once|TRBV6-6
CAGGTSGGDTQYF
TGTGCCGGCGGGACTAGCGGGGGGGATACGCAGTATTTT
>TRBJ2-2|-|-|TRBV4-1
CASSQDGAGRLGELFF
TGCGCCAGCAGCCAAGATGGGGCGGGAAGGCTCGGGGAGCTGTTTTTT
>TRBJ2-7|-|-|TRBV19
CASSVGVGVEQYF
TGTGCCAGTAGCGTCGGCGTCGGGGTCGAGCAGTACTTC
>TRBJ2-7|-|-|TRBV5-6
CASSQASSYEQYF
TGTGCCAGCAGCCAAGCCAGCTCCTACGAGCAGTACTTC
>TRBJ1-6|-|-|TRBV27
CASSLSIGEVVSPLHF
TGTGCCAGCAGTTTATCGATAGGGGAAGTAGTTTCACCCCTCCACTTT
>TRBJ2-3|-|-|TRBV4-3
CASSQDPGISDTQYF
TGCGCCAGCAGCCAAGATCCCGGGATTTCAGATACGCAGTATTTT
>TRBJ2-7|-|-|TRBV7-8
CASSLARDWGTYYEQYF
TGTGCCAGCAGCTTAGCGCGGGACTGGGGGACGTACTACGAGCAGTACTTC
>TRBJ2-2|-|few|TRBV4-1
CASSQDRAGELFF
TGCGCCAGCAGCCAAGATAGGGCCGGGGAGCTGTTTTTT
>TRBJ2-3|-|-|TRBV28
CASSFGQNTDTQYF
TGTGCCAGCAGTTTTGGTCAGAACACAGATACGCAGTATTTT
>TRBJ1-2|-|-|TRBV4-1
CASSQVVTGEYGYTF
TGCGCCAGCAGCCAAGTGGTTACGGGAGAGTATGGCTACACCTTC
>TRBJ2-1|TRBD2|-|TRBV12-5
CASGLCSRTSANNEQFF
TGTGCTAGTGGTTTGTGTTCCAGGACTAGCGCGAACAATGAGCAGTTCTTC
>TRBJ2-2|-|-|TRBV30
CAWRVTRTGELFF
TGTGCCTGGAGGGTTACCAGGACCGGGGAGCTGTTTTTT
>TRBJ2-7|-|-|TRBV27
CASSLSAPGGTYEQYF
TGTGCCAGCAGTTTATCTGCCCCAGGCGGGACCTACGAGCAGTACTTC
>TRBJ1-3|-|-|TRBV4-1
CASSQDRGSGNTIYF
TGCGCCAGCAGCCAAGATCGCGGGTCTGGAAACACCATATATTTT
>TRBJ2-3|-|-|TRBV5-8
CASTYPVADTDTQYF
TGTGCCAGCACCTACCCCGTAGCGGACACAGATACGCAGTATTTT
>TRBJ2-1|TRBD2|-|TRBV9
CASSGLSGILDNEQFF
TGTGCCAGCAGCGGATTAAGCGGGATTCTGGACAATGAGCAGTTCTTC
>TRBJ2-3|TRBD2|once|TRBV6-6
CASSYIGLGGTDTQYF
TGTGCCAGCAGTTACATTGGACTAGGCGGCACAGATACGCAGTATTTT
>TRBJ1-4|TRBD1|-|TRBV11-2
CASSFIGTGVEKLFF
TGTGCCAGCAGCTTCATCGGGACAGGGGTCGAAAAACTGTTTTTT
>TRBJ1-6|TRBD1|-|TRBV2
CASSGKTGGPYNSPLHF
TGTGCCAGCAGTGGAAAAACAGGGGGTCCCTATAATTCACCCCTCCACTTT
>TRBJ1-2|-|-|TRBV27
CASKRESWGGNYGYTF
TGTGCCAGCAAAAGAGAATCATGGGGGGGTAACTATGGCTACACCTTC
>TRBJ2-7|-|-|TRBV28
CASDSWGGYEQYF
TGTGCCAGTGACAGTTGGGGCGGCTACGAGCAGTACTTC
>TRBJ1-1|-|-|TRBV10-2
CASRPGGGDNEAFF
TGCGCCAGCAGGCCGGGAGGAGGGGACAATGAAGCTTTCTTT
>TRBJ1-2|TRBD1|-|TRBV11-2
CASSFGQGTSYTF
TGTGCCAGCAGCTTCGGACAGGGAACTAGCTACACCTTC
>TRBJ2-5|TRBD2|once|TRBV9
CASSVDREGETQYF
TGTGCCAGCAGCGTAGACCGGGAGGGGGAGACCCAGTACTTC
>TRBJ1-6|-|-|TRBV28
CASSLTGLSSPLHF
TGTGCCAGCAGCTTAACAGGGTTGTCTTCACCCCTCCACTTT
>TRBJ2-1|-|once|TRBV7-9
CASSLGPYNEQFF
TGTGCCAGCAGCTTAGGACCCTACAATGAGCAGTTCTTC
>TRBJ1-1|TRBD1|-|TRBV7-8
CASSYAQGFVENTEAFF
TGTGCCAGCAGCTATGCACAGGGGTTCGTAGAGAACACTGAAGCTTTCTTT
>TRBJ2-7|TRBD1|-|TRBV9
CASTPDREEYEQYF
TGTGCCAGCACCCCCGACAGGGAAGAGTACGAGCAGTACTTC
>TRBJ2-7|-|-|TRBV6-1
CASSDEEDEQYF
TGTGCCAGCAGTGACGAGGAAGACGAGCAGTACTTC
>TRBJ1-3|-|-|TRBV13
CASSLGGNPGNTIYF
TGTGCCAGCAGCTTAGGCGGGAACCCTGGAAACACCATATATTTT
>TRBJ1-2|-|-|TRBV15
CATSRGTAYGYTF
TGTGCCACCAGCAGAGGGACAGCCTATGGCTACACCTTC
>TRBJ1-2|-|-|TRBV7-9
CASSLVDVTEAAGYTF
TGTGCCAGCAGCTTAGTGGACGTGACCGAGGCTGCGGGCTACACCTTC
>TRBJ2-7|TRBD1|-|TRBV9
CASSPTGGAYEQYF
TGTGCCAGCAGCCCGACAGGGGGCGCCTACGAGCAGTACTTC
>TRBJ2-7|TRBD1|-|TRBV30
CAWSEPFGQGYEQYF
TGTGCCTGGAGCGAACCCTTCGGACAGGGCTACGAGCAGTACTTC
>TRBJ1-1|TRBD1|-|TRBV9
CASSPDGTAYTEAFF
TGTGCCAGCAGCCCAGACGGGACAGCCTACACTGAAGCTTTCTTT
>TRBJ2-7|-|once|TRBV6-6
CASSYGSTPIYEQYF
TGTGCCAGCAGTTATGGCTCCACTCCCATCTACGAGCAGTACTTC
>TRBJ2-2|-|-|TRBV15
CATSRDQLRTNTGELFF
TGTGCCACCAGCAGAGACCAGTTAAGGACGAACACCGGGGAGCTGTTTTTT
>TRBJ1-2|-|-|TRBV12-2
CASRLGGITSQADYGYTF
TGTGCAAGTCGCTTAGGGGGCATAACATCGCAGGCTGACTATGGCTACACCTTC
>TRBJ2-7|-|-|TRBV27
CASSFGQGGSYEQYF
TGTGCCAGCAGTTTCGGGCAGGGGGGTTCCTACGAGCAGTACTTC
>TRBJ2-7|-|once|TRBV11-3
CASSVDPSHEQYF
TGTGCCAGCAGCGTCGACCCCTCCCACGAGCAGTACTTC
>TRBJ2-7|-|-|TRBV20-1
CSIRRTDEQYF
TGCAGTATTCGTCGGACAGACGAGCAGTACTTC
>TRBJ2-7|-|once|TRBV19
CASSIPNNGSSYEQYF
TGTGCCAGTAGTATACCCAACAACGGGAGCTCCTACGAGCAGTACTTC
>TRBJ1-6|TRBD1|-|TRBV9
CASSADLGQSYSPLHF
TGTGCCAGCAGCGCCGACCTGGGACAGAGTTATTCACCCCTCCACTTT
>TRBJ2-1|-|-|TRBV27
CASSLMGFREQFF
TGTGCCAGCAGTTTAATGGGGTTTCGGGAGCAGTTCTTC
>TRBJ2-1|-|-|TRBV5-6
CASSHQGPYNEQFF
TGTGCCAGCAGCCACCAGGGCCCCTACAATGAGCAGTTCTTC
>TRBJ2-7|-|-|TRBV10-3
CAINIQDSQDHEQYF
TGTGCCATCAATATTCAGGACTCGCAAGACCACGAGCAGTACTTC
>TRBJ2-1|TRBD2|once|TRBV5-1
CASSLSGGSYNEQFF
TGCGCCAGCAGCCTTAGCGGGGGGTCATACAATGAGCAGTTCTTC
>TRBJ2-7|TRBD2|-|TRBV28
CASSRPGGSGEQYF
TGTGCCAGCAGCCGGCCGGGGGGGTCAGGCGAGCAGTACTTC
>TRBJ2-7|-|-|TRBV4-1
CASRGGGLGEQYF
TGCGCCAGCAGGGGCGGGGGCCTCGGAGAGCAGTACTTC
>TRBJ1-3|-|-|TRBV27
CASSPDFHTIYF
TGTGCCAGCAGTCCCGACTTTCACACCATATATTTT
>TRBJ2-2|-|-|TRBV25-1
CASSGIWAHGELFF
TGTGCCAGCAGTGGGATATGGGCCCACGGGGAGCTGTTTTTT
>TRBJ1-1|-|-|TRBV7-9
CASSPIAGIDTEAFF
TGTGCCAGCAGCCCCATTGCAGGGATTGACACTGAAGCTTTCTTT
>TRBJ2-7|-|-|TRBV7-6
CASSLNGAYEQYF
TGTGCCAGCAGCTTGAACGGAGCCTACGAGCAGTACTTC
>TRBJ2-7|TRBD1|-|TRBV2
CASSEWDRGTYEQYF
TGTGCCAGCAGTGAATGGGACAGGGGGACCTACGAGCAGTACTTC
>TRBJ2-7|-|-|TRBV5-5
CASSLAGSSYEQYF
TGTGCCAGCAGCTTGGCAGGGTCTTCCTACGAGCAGTACTTC
>TRBJ2-7|-|-|TRBV9
CASSDDRGPIGLDEQYF
TGTGCCAGCAGCGACGACAGAGGGCCTATAGGATTGGACGAGCAGTACTTC
>TRBJ2-2|-|once|TRBV30
CAWEIENTGELFF
TGTGCCTGGGAAATCGAGAACACCGGGGAGCTGTTTTTT